This T cell receptor (beta chain) is from a study of shared clonotypes between healthy human individuals. Study-level results: Several donors held 5% to 5.5% of naive CD4 clonotypes in common. A generally larger estimated richness was seen in naive subsets than in memory subsets.

As to this clone: No antigen is known for it. The sample contains more than one DNA sequence encoding this CDR3.

Produced via immunoSEQ multiplex PCR; TCRdb's table is partial and in-frame only. Counted here are about 1 million clones, roughly 80% occurring once; the ten biggest clones make up about 1.4%. The CDR3 spans 15 residues. Germline CDR1 SGHAT, CDR2 FQNNGV. J lost 0 bases, V lost 4 bases, and 5 bases had no gene match. Sample: memory CD4+ T cells sorted from blood. This sample's subset: CD45RA-negative fraction. The chain recombines TRBV11-2 with TRBJ1-1; 7 bases fit TRBD1. The TCR was taken from a young man in good health. The CDR3 DNA reads as TGTGCCAGCAGCTCGCGGACAGGCATGAACACTGAAGCTTTCTTT. This encodes CASSSRTGMNTEAFF.